A single sample gave rise to the 5 T cell receptor beta chains below, sequenced in a study of blood T cell repertoires in COVID-19. Generated by immunoSEQ multiplex PCR, the TCRdb table keeps only in-frame clones and is missing some. The sample records some 260,000 clones, roughly 87% being singletons. Source material: PBMCs or T cells enriched from blood (not recorded which). These TCRs come from a woman in her twenties or thirties with acute COVID-19.

The V and J genes are TRBV11-1 and TRBJ2-1; 9 bases map to TRBD2. The germline V gene has CDR1 SGHAT and CDR2 FQDESV (reference sequence). The V and J ends lost 3 bases and 4 bases, in that order; junction bases with no gene match: 4. CDR3 size: 15 residues. The CDR3 coding sequence is TGTGCCAGCAGCTTGCACCTAGCGGGATACAATGAGCAGTTCTTC. Encoded protein: CASSLHLAGYNEQFF.

Here the CDR3 DNA reads TGTGCCAGCAGCCGCAGGGCCTCGGCCGGGGAGCTGTTTTTT. It specifies CASSRRASAGELFF. The chain carries TRBV14 and TRBJ2-2; possibly TRBD1 for D (5 bases). Deletions cut 4 bases from V and 6 bases from J, with 12 bases between. The V gene's germline CDR1 is SGHDN and CDR2 FVKESK. The CDR3 extends over 14 amino acids.

This rearrangement joins TRBV19 to TRBJ2-4; TRBD1 might be the D (6 bases). Looked up from germline, CDR1 is LNHDA and CDR2 is SQIVND (reference sequence). The CDR3 has 16 amino acids. V lost 5 bases and J 5 bases, leaving 19 bases between the germline ends. The CDR3 protein is CASSSSGVGPQNIQYF. The CDR3 nucleotides are TGTGCCAGTAGTTCCTCAGGGGTGGGCCCGCAAAACATTCAGTACTTC. Complete variable domain (other parts from reference TRBV19 and TRBJ2-4): DGGITQSPKYLFRKEGQNVTLSCEQNLNHDAMYWYRQDPGQGLRLIYYSQIVNDFQKGDIAEGYSVSREKKESFPLTVTSAQKNPTAFYLCASSSSGVGPQNIQYFGAGTRLSVL.

V is TRBV28 and J is TRBJ1-2; 8 nucleotides align to TRBD1. This CDR3 has 15 amino acids. The V and J ends lost 5 bases and 4 bases, in that order; junction bases with no gene match: 9. The germline CDR1 and CDR2 sequences are MDHEN and SYDVKM. CDR3 in DNA: TGTGCCAGCAGTGTAAACAGGGGGGGTGGCTATGGCTACACCTTC. Encoded protein: CASSVNRGGGYGYTF.

Here the CDR3 DNA reads TGTGCCAGCAGTCTAGACAGGCAGCATTTT. It specifies CASSLDRQHF. V and J are TRBV11-3 and TRBJ1-5; possible D gene TRBD1, 6 bases. From germline, CDR1 is SGHNT and CDR2 YENEEA. Trimming took 6 bases from V and 13 from J, leaving 10 bases between them. The CDR3 has 10 residues.